Below are 9 T cell receptor beta chains sequenced from a single sample in a study of CD8 T cells in Susac syndrome. It was with random hexamers that roughly 0.45 to 1 ug RNA was reverse transcribed. TCRdb used MiXCR to reprocess the immunoSEQ multiplex PCR reads, holding one entry per CDR3 protein. Among 150,000 to 200,000 distinct CDR3 sequences, under 97% were seen once, and the ten largest hold more than 0.09%. The sequencing input was CD4+ T cells from PBMCs. The receptor set was obtained from a human donor with multiple sclerosis.

This chain connects TRBV27 to TRBJ1-4; possible D gene TRBD1, 6 bases. Germline CDR1 MNHEY, CDR2 SMNVEV (reference sequence). Trimming removed 7 bases at V and 0 bases at J, with 12 bases between. CDR3 length equals 15 residues. The CDR3 region is CASTLRGATNEKLFF. The CDR3 nucleotides are TGTGCCAGCACCCTCAGGGGTGCAACTAATGAAAAACTGTTTTTT.

The gene calls are TRBV30 and TRBJ1-1, with a possible D match to TRBD1 (6 bases). The V gene lost 4 bases and the J gene lost 4 bases, with 13 bases spanning the gap. The CDR3 runs to 13 residues. Germline CDR1 reads GTSNPN; CDR2 reads SVGIG (reference sequence). The CDR3 protein is CAWNYRVGTEAFF. The CDR3 DNA is TGTGCCTGGAACTACAGGGTCGGCACTGAAGCTTTCTTT. Supplemented by reference TRBV30 and TRBJ1-1, the full variable domain reads SQTIHQWPATLVQPVGSPLSLECTVEGTSNPNLYWYRQAAGRGLQLLFYSVGIGQISSEVPQNLSASRPQDRQFILSSKKLLLSDSGFYLCAWNYRVGTEAFFGQGTRLTVV.

The V gene is TRBV7-2, the J gene TRBJ2-3; a weak D match, TRBD1 (7 bases). The CDR3 covers 18 residues. Germline CDR1 reads SGHTA; CDR2 reads FQGNSA. Trimming shortened V by 0 bases and J by 2 bases, and 18 bases separated the two germline ends. The CDR3 spells CASSLATGTWGNTDTQYF. The CDR3 bases are TGTGCCAGCAGCTTAGCGACAGGGACTTGGGGAAACACAGATACGCAGTATTTT.

The chain carries TRBV6-5 and TRBJ1-1; perhaps TRBD1 as D (6 bases). From germline, CDR1 is MNHEY and CDR2 SVGAGI. Trimming took 6 bases from V and 1 from J, leaving 12 bases between them. The CDR3 is 14 residues long. The CDR3 here is CASRDRSKNTEAFF. Here the CDR3 DNA reads TGTGCCAGCAGAGACAGGAGTAAGAACACTGAAGCTTTCTTT.

This clonotype was counted a single time. V usage is TRBV20-1 and J usage is TRBJ2-1, with D perhaps TRBD2 (6 bases). In germline, CDR1 is DFQATT, CDR2 SNEGSKA (reference sequence). Trimming cost V 7 bases and J 4 bases, with 17 bases left between them. This CDR3 comprises 14 residues. CDR3 DNA sequence: TGCAGTGGGCGGGGCCAGTGGGGATACAATGAGCAGTTCTTC. It yields the protein CSGRGQWGYNEQFF.

This chain uses TRBV6-2 or TRBV6-3 with TRBJ1-5; possibly TRBD1 for D (5 bases). The germline CDR1 and CDR2 sequences are MNHEY and SVGEGT. V lost 2 bases and J lost 7, with 12 bases in between. CDR3 size: 14 residues. In DNA, the CDR3 is TGTGCCAGCAGTTACCTGTCCGGGGGGCAGCCCCAGCATTTT. Translation: CASSYLSGGQPQHF.

This chain links TRBV20-1 with TRBJ2-4; D ambiguous. The germline V gene has CDR1 DFQATT and CDR2 SNEGSKA (reference sequence). CDR3 length: 16 residues. Between the trimmed V and J ends, which lost 0 bases and 0 bases, there was a span of 12 bases. In DNA form, the CDR3 reads TGCAGTGCTAGAGATTGGGCGGATGGAGCCAAAAACATTCAGTACTTC. Its translation: CSARDWADGAKNIQYF.

The V gene is TRBV5-1, the J gene TRBJ2-7; possibly TRBD2 for D (5 bases). Deletions cut 4 bases from V and 0 bases from J, with 14 bases between. CDR1 SGHRS and CDR2 YFSETQ come from the germline V gene. The CDR3 has 15 amino acids. CDR3 sequence (DNA): TGCGCCAGCAGCCCGGAGCGCGGACTCTCCTACGAGCAGTACTTC. Encoded protein: CASSPERGLSYEQYF.

The V and J genes are TRBV5-1 and TRBJ1-1; 7 positions match TRBD1. The germline V gene has CDR1 SGHRS and CDR2 YFSETQ. The CDR3 totals 15 residues. V shed 3 bases, J shed 2 bases, and the junction held 7 bases outside the gene matches. The CDR3 DNA reads as TGCGCCAGCAGCTCAATCAGGGGGGAAAACACTGAAGCTTTCTTT. This gives the protein CASSSIRGENTEAFF.